The present T cell receptor beta chain was sequenced within a study of OX40 agonist ivuxolimab in advanced cancers. V dropped 3 bases and J dropped 1 base, with 7 bases sitting between them. CDR1 MNHEY and CDR2 SVGAGI come from the germline V gene. The CDR3 runs to 14 residues. Sequencing used immunoSEQ multiplex PCR; TCRdb keeps in-frame clones, though not all of them. The sample holds about 120,000 clones, over 85% seen once. Details on this clone: No antigen is known for it. Other DNA sequences in the same sample also yield this CDR3.

Points from the study as a whole: Low normalized T-cell clonal expansion was also seen in some nonresponders.

This clonotype was obtained from an adult with an advanced solid tumor such as melanoma, head and neck, liver or kidney cancer. This specimen was CD4+ or CD8+ T cells sorted from blood, taken in a trial of the OX40 agonist ivuxolimab. J is TRBJ1-3 and V is TRBV6-5; D is unresolved. The CDR3 here is CASSYSGSGNTIYF. The CDR3 region has the DNA TGTGCCAGCAGTTATAGCGGTTCTGGAAACACCATATATTTT.